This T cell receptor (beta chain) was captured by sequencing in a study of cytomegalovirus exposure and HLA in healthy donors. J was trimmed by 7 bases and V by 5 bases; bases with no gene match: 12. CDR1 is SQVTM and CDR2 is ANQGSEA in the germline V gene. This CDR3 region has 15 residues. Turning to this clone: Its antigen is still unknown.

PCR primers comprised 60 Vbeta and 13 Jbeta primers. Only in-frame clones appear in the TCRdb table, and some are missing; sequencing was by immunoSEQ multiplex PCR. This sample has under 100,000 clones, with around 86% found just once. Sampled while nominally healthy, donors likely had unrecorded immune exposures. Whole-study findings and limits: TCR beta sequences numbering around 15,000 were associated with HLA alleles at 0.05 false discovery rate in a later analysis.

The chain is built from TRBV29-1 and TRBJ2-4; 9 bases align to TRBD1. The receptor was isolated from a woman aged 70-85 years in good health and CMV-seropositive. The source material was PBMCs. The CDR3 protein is CSVRAVGQGSNIQYF. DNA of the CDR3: TGCAGCGTTCGCGCCGTGGGACAGGGCTCGAACATTCAGTACTTC.